The 20 T cell receptor beta chains listed next were all sequenced from one sample in a study of CD8+CD57+ T cells in acquired aplastic anemia. Patients included in sequencing had previously demonstrated CD8+CD57+ cell expansion by flow cytometry. Profiling of TCR beta VDJ combinations and CDR3 sequences used genomic DNA as template. TCRdb itself ran the reads through MiXCR, one entry per CDR3 protein. The sample has around 180,000 distinct CDR3 sequences, under 50% seen once. Material for sequencing was sorted CD4+, CD8+, or CD8+CD57+ T cells (not recorded which) from PBMCs. The receptors shown here come from a human donor with aplastic anemia.

This sequence joins TRBV19 and TRBJ1-5; TRBD1 matches 8 bases. The V gene's germline CDR1 is LNHDA and CDR2 SQIVND (reference sequence). V lost 6 bases to trimming and J lost 6 bases; unmatched junction nucleotides: 4. CDR3 length: 13 residues. The CDR3 region has the DNA TGTGCCAGTAGGACAGGGGCTGTTCAGCCCCAGCATTTT. Translation: CASRTGAVQPQHF.

V usage is TRBV10-3 and J usage is TRBJ2-7, with 9 bases aligning to TRBD1. The CDR3 is made up of 13 amino acids. The J segment lost 6 bases and the V segment lost 11 bases, leaving 11 bases of the junction unmatched. Looked up from germline, CDR1 is ENHRY and CDR2 is SYGVKD. The CDR3 loop reads CAARSGTGSEQYF. As DNA, the CDR3 is TGTGCCGCCAGATCCGGGACAGGGAGCGAGCAGTACTTC.

The V and J genes are TRBV24-1 and TRBJ1-5; D call uncertain. From germline, CDR1 is KGHDR and CDR2 SFDVKD. The V gene lost 4 bases and the J gene lost 3 bases, with 9 bases spanning the gap. The CDR3 is made up of 14 amino acids. For the CDR3, the DNA is TGTGCCACCAGTGAAGGCGGCACCAATCAGCCCCAGCATTTT. Residues: CATSEGGTNQPQHF.

This clonotype turned up a few times. This sequence joins TRBV7-3 and TRBJ2-2; 10 bases are shared with TRBD2. The ends lost 5 bases at V and 4 bases at J; junction bases unmatched: 7. In germline, CDR1 is SGHTA, CDR2 FQGTGA. The CDR3 loop spans 16 amino acids. DNA of the CDR3: TGTGCCAGCAGCCCAAGCGGGGGGGCCGCCACCGGGGAGCTGTTTTTT. Translated, it gives CASSPSGGAATGELFF.

This clonotype was counted ten times or more. This chain joins TRBV6-1 and TRBJ2-2; tentatively, D is TRBD2 (5 bases). CDR1 and CDR2 (germline): MNHNS, SASEGT. The ends were cut back, 3 bases at V and 3 bases at J, with 5 bases in the middle. The CDR3 loop spans 13 amino acids. The chain's CDR3 is CASSERDTGELFF. CDR3 nucleotides: TGTGCCAGCAGTGAGCGGGACACCGGGGAGCTGTTTTTT.

This clonotype showed up many times. A clone one base away is much larger, so this may be a read error. The rearrangement uses TRBV15 and TRBJ2-7; 7 bases align to TRBD2. Germline-derived CDR1 and CDR2 are LNHNV and YYDKDF (reference sequence). The CDR3 consists of 15 residues. The CDR3 protein is CASSRDPGAGYEQYF. The CDR3, as DNA: TGTGCCTCCAGCAGAGACCCGGGAGCGGGATACGAGCAGTACTTC. The full variable domain, with the rest looked up from reference TRBV15 and TRBJ2-7, is DAMVIQNPRYQVTQFGKPVTLSCSQTLNHNVMYWYQQKSSQAPKLLFHYYDKDFNNEADTPDNFQSRRPNTSFCFLDIRSPGLGDTAMYLCASSRDPGAGYEQYFGPGTRLTVT.

This clonotype showed up just once. The CDR3: CASSVRQGVNTEAFF. CDR3 nucleotide sequence: TGTGCCAGCAGTGTCCGACAGGGTGTGAACACTGAAGCTTTCTTT. The chain has TRBV12-3 or TRBV12-4 and TRBJ1-1; 7 nucleotides align to TRBD1. V lost 5 bases, J lost 0 bases, and 6 bases stayed unmatched. The CDR3 spans 15 residues.

The chain couples TRBV29-1 to TRBJ1-1; D gene uncertain. Germline V lookup: CDR1 SQVTM, CDR2 ANQGSEA. The CDR3 is 10 amino acids. Trimming removed 4 bases at V and 8 bases at J, with 8 bases between. The CDR3 loop is CSVAQIEAFF. The CDR3 DNA follows: TGCAGCGTTGCGCAGATAGAAGCTTTCTTT.

For this clonotype: This may stem from a read error, because a much larger clone lies one nucleotide away. J is TRBJ2-2 and V is TRBV12-3 or TRBV12-4; unclear D gene. CDR3 size: 15 residues. Trimming shortened V by 1 base and J by 6 bases, and 12 bases separated the two germline ends. CDR3: CASSLGAANAGELFF. The DNA of the CDR3 is TGTGCCAGCAGTTTAGGGGCAGCCAACGCCGGGGAGCTGTTTTTT.

This clonotype was found many times. The V call is TRBV7-9, the J call TRBJ2-1, with D perhaps matching TRBD2 (5 bases). V lost 1 base, J lost 9 bases, and 10 bases lay in between. Germline V CDR1 and CDR2: SEHNR, FQNEAQ (reference sequence). This CDR3 region has 13 residues. CDR3 coding DNA: TGTGCCAGCAGCTTAGAAGGAGGCGGTGAGCAGTTCTTC. It translates to CASSLEGGGEQFF.

Of note for this clonotype: A much larger clone differs by one base, so this may be a read error. The rearrangement joins TRBV13 to TRBJ1-1; 7 bases map to TRBD1. The CDR3 covers 15 residues. The J segment lost 5 bases and the V segment lost 4 bases, leaving 10 bases of the junction unmatched. The V gene's germline CDR1 is PRHDT and CDR2 FYEKMQ (reference sequence). CDR3 protein: CASSSWTGITTEAFF. CDR3 sequence (DNA): TGTGCCAGCAGCTCGTGGACAGGAATAACGACTGAAGCTTTCTTT.

The chain links TRBV6-2 or TRBV6-3 to TRBJ2-3; 7 bases match TRBD2. The CDR3 contains 14 residues. Germline lookup yields CDR1 MNHEY and CDR2 SVGEGT. V dropped 6 bases and J dropped 1; count of bases not matched to a gene: 4. CDR3 loop: CASRWDYGTDTQYF. The CDR3 DNA is TGTGCCAGCAGGTGGGACTACGGCACAGATACGCAGTATTTT.

The chain combines TRBV29-1 with TRBJ2-7, with D maybe TRBD1 (5 bases). Germline V gene sequence: CDR1 SQVTM, CDR2 ANQGSEA. There are 12 residues in the CDR3. V shed 8 bases and J shed 1 base, with 12 bases lying between them. CDR3 loop: CSSVRESYEQYF. Here the CDR3 DNA reads TGCAGCTCCGTCAGGGAATCCTACGAGCAGTACTTC.

The V gene is TRBV7-9, the J gene TRBJ2-7, with 9 nucleotides matching TRBD1. Per the germline V gene, CDR1 is SEHNR and CDR2 is FQNEAQ (reference sequence). The CDR3 has 14 amino acids. V was pared by 5 bases and J by 7 bases, with 9 bases of the junction left unmatched. CDR3 bases: TGTGCCAGCAGCCCACAACAGGGGGCTGGGGAGCAGTACTTC. Protein product: CASSPQQGAGEQYF.

This clonotype occurred many times. This rearrangement joins TRBV5-1 to TRBJ1-1, with a possible D match to TRBD1 (6 bases). The germline V gene encodes CDR1 SGHRS and CDR2 YFSETQ. The CDR3 is made up of 15 amino acids. The ends were cut back, 0 bases at V and 2 bases at J, with 11 bases in the middle. CDR3 coding DNA: TGCGCCAGCAGCTTGGTAGGGACATCAAACACTGAAGCTTTCTTT. Its protein is CASSLVGTSNTEAFF.

This chain uses TRBV7-2 with TRBJ2-1, with a tentative D call TRBD1 (5 bases). With 1 base removed from V and 15 bases from J, the gap between germline ends came to 13 bases. The germline V gene has CDR1 SGHTA and CDR2 FQGNSA. The CDR3 has 12 amino acids. CDR3 amino acids: CASSLVQGMWFF. CDR3 nucleotide sequence: TGTGCCAGCAGCTTAGTTCAGGGTATGTGGTTCTTC. The full variable domain, in which reference TRBV7-2 and TRBJ2-1 provide the parts outside the CDR3, is GAGVSQSPSNKVTEKGKDVELRCDPISGHTALYWYRQSLGQGLEFLIYFQGNSAPDKSGLPSDRFSAERTGGSVSTLTIQRTQQEDSAVYLCASSLVQGMWFFGPGTRLTVL.

V and J are TRBV5-1 and TRBJ2-7; D is possibly TRBD1 (6 bases). This CDR3 spans 13 amino acids. Germline CDR1 and CDR2: SGHRS and YFSETQ. V shed 3 bases and J shed 3 bases, with 10 bases lying between them. CDR3 DNA sequence: TGCGCCAGCAGCTCCGTACAGGGCTACGAGCAGTACTTC. Encoded protein: CASSSVQGYEQYF.

This clonotype turned up a few times. The chain carries TRBV27 and TRBJ2-5; no firm D call. V gave up 0 bases and J gave up 2 bases, with 7 bases separating them. CDR3 length equals 14 residues. Per germline, CDR1 MNHEY and CDR2 SMNVEV (reference sequence). CDR3 protein: CASSLSLLQETQYF. The CDR3 bases are TGTGCCAGCAGTTTATCCCTACTACAAGAGACCCAGTACTTC.

The rearrangement uses TRBV29-1 and TRBJ2-7; D unresolved. The CDR3 is 13 amino acids. Germline V gene lookup returns CDR1 SQVTM and CDR2 ANQGSEA. V was trimmed by 0 bases and J by 3 bases, leaving 9 bases between them. The CDR3 sequence is CSVEDEANYEQYF. In nucleotides, the CDR3 is TGCAGCGTTGAAGATGAGGCCAACTACGAGCAGTACTTC.

The rearrangement uses TRBV19 and TRBJ1-2, with a tentative D call TRBD1 (5 bases). This CDR3 comprises 13 residues. V was cut by 5 bases and J by 8 bases, with 15 bases left in between. Per the germline V gene, CDR1 is LNHDA and CDR2 is SQIVND (reference sequence). The CDR3 protein is CASSPSTGSGYTF. Here the CDR3 DNA reads TGTGCCAGTAGTCCCAGTACAGGTAGCGGCTACACCTTC.